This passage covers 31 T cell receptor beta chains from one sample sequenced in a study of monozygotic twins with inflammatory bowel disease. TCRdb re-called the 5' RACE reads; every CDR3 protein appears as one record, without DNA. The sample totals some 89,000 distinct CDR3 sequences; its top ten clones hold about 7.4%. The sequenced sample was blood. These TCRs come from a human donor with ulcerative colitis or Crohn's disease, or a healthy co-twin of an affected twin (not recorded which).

The CDR3 protein is CSAVRGWAGELFF. The genes are TRBV29-1 and TRBJ2-2; checking the TCRdb D call of TRBD1 is not possible without DNA. CDR1 and CDR2 (germline): SQVTM, ANQGSEA. The CDR3 length is 13 residues.

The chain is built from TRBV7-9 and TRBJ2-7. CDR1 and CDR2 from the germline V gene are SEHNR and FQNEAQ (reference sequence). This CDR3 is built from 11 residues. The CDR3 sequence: CASSTYYEQYF.

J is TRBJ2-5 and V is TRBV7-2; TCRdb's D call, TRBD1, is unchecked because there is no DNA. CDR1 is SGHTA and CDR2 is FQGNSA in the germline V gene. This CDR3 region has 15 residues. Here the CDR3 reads CASSLARTDQETQYF.

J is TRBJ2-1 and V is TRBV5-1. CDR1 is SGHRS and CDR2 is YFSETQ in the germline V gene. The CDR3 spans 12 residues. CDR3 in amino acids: CASIIQYNEQFF.

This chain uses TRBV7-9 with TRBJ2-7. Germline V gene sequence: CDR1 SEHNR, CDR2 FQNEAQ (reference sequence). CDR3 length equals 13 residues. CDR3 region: CASQREIRPEQYF.

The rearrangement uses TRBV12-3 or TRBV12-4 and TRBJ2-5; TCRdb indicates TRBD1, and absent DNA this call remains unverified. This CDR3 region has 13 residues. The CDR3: CASSFDRAETQYF.

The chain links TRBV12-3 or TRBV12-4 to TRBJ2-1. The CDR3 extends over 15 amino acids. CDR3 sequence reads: CASSFWQGSYNEQFF.

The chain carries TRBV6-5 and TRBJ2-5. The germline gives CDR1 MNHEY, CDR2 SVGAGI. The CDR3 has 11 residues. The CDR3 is CAASDQETQYF.

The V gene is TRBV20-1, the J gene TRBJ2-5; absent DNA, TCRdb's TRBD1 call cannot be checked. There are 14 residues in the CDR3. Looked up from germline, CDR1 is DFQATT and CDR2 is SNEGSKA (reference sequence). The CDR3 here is CSARVRGLEETQYF.

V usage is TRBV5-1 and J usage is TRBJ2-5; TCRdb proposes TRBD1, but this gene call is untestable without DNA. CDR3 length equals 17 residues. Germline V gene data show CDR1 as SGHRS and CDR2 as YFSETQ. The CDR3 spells CASSLIPTGGFLETQYF.

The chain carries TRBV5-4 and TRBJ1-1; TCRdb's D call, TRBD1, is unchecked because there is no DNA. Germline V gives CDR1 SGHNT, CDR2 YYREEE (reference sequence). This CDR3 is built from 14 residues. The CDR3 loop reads CASSLSTGNTEAFF.

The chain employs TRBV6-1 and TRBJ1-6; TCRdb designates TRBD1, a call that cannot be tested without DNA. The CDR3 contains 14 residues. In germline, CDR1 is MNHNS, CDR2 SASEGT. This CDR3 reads CASSAEPGDSPLHF.

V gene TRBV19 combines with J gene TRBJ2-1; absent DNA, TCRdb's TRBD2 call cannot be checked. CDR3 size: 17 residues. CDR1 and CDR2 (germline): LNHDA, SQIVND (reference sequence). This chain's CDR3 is CASSKGLAGGSYNEQFF.

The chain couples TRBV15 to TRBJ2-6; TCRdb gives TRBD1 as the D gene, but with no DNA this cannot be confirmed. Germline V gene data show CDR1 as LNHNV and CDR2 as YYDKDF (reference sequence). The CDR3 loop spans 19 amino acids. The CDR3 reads CATSRDRPGGRSGANVLTF.

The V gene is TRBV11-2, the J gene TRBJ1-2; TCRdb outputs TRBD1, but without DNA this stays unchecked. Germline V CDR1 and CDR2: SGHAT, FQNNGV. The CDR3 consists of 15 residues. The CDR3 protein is CASSPLSGTGYGYTF.

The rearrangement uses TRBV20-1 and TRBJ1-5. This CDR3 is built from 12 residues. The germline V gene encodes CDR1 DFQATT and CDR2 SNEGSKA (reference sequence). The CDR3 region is CSAWTGNQPQHF.

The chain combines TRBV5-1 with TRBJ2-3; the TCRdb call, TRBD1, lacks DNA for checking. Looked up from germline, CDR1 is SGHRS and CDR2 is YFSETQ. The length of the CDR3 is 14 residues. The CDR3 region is CASSPGGEGNTQYF. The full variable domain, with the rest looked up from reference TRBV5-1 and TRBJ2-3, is KAGVTQTPRYLIKTRGQQVTLSCSPISGHRSVSWYQQTPGQGLQFLFEYFSETQRNKGNFPGRFSGRQFSNSRSEMNVSTLELGDSALYLCASSPGGEGNTQYFGPGTRLTVL.

CDR3 amino acids: CSAAGQGNQPQHF. The chain has TRBV20-1 and TRBJ1-5; TCRdb outputs TRBD1, but without DNA this stays unchecked. Germline V lookup: CDR1 DFQATT, CDR2 SNEGSKA (reference sequence). The CDR3 spans 13 residues.

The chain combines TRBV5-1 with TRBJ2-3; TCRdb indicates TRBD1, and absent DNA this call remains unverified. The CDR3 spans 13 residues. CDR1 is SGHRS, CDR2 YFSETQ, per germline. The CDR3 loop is CASSFGQGDTQYF.

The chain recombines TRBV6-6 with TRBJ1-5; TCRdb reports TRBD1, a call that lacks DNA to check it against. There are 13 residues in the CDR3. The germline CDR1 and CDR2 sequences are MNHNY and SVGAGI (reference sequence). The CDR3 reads CASTSLGNQPQHF.

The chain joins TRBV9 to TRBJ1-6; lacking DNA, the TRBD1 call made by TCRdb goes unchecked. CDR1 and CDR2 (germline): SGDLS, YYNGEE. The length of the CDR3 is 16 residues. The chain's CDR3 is CASSERGITVGSPLHF.

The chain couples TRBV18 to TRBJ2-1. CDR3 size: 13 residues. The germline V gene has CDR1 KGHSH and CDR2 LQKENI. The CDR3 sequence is CASSPTTSNEQFF.

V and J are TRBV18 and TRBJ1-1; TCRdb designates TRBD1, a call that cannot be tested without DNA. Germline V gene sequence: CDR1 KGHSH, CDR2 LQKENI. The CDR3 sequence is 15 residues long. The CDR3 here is CASSPLQDMNTEAFF.

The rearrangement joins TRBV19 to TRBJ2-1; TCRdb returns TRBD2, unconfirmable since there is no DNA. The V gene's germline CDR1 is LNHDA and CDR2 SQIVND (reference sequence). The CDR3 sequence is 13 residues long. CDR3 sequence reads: CASSLHLAPEQFF.

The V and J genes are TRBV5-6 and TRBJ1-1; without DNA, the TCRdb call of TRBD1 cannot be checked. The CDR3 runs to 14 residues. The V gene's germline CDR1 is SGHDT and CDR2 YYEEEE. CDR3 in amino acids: CASSLTGWNTEAFF.

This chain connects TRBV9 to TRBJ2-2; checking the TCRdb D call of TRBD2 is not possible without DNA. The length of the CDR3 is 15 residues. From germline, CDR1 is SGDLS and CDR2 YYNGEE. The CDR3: CASSPGGQNTGELFF.

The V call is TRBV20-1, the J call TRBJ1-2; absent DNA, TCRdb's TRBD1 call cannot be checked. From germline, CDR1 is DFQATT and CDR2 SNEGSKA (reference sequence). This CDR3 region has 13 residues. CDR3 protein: CSALRQTNYGYTF.

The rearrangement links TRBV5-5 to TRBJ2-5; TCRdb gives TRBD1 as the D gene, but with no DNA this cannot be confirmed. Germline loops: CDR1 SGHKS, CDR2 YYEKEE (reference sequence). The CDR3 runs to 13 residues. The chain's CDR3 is CASRRGQQETQYF.

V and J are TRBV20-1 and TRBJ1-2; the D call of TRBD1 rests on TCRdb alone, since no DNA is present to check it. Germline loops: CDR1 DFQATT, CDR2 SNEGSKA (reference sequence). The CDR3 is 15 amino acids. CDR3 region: CSARGWDQGVSGYTF.

The CDR3 loop reads CASSLAVVNTGELFF. This chain uses TRBV5-1 with TRBJ2-2. CDR1 and CDR2 from the germline V gene are SGHRS and YFSETQ. The CDR3 is 15 residues long.

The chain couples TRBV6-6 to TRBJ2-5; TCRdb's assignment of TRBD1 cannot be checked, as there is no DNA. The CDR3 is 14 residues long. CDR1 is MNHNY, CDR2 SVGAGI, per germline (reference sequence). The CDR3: CASRPGQLKETQYF.